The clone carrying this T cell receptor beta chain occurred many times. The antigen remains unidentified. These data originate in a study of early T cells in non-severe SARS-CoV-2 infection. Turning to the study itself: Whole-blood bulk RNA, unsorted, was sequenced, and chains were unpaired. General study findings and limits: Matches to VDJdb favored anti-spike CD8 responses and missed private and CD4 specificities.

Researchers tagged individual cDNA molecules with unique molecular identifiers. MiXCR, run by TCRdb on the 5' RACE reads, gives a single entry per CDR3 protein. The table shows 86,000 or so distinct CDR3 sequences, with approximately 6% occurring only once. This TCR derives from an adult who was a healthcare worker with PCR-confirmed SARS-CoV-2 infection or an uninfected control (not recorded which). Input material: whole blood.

CDR3 in DNA: TGTGCCAGCAGCTTAGCGGTCGGGGGGCCCTCCTACGAGCAGTACTTC. Its translation: CASSLAVGGPSYEQYF. The rearrangement links TRBV13 to TRBJ2-7, with a tentative D call TRBD2 (7 bases). The V and J ends lost 1 base and 0 bases respectively, with 13 bases between them. This CDR3 has 16 amino acids. Looked up from germline, CDR1 is PRHDT and CDR2 is FYEKMQ (reference sequence).